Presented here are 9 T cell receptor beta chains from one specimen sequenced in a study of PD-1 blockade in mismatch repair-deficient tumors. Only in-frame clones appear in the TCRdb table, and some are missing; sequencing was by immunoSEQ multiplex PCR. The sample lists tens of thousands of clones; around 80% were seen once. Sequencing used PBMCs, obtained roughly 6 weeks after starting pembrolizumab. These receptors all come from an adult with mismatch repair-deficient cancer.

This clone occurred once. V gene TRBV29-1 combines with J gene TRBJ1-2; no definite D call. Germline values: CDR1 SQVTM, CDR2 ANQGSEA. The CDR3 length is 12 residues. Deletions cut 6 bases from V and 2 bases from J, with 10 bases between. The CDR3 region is CSVGSGNYGYTF. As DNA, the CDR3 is TGCAGCGTCGGGTCGGGGAACTATGGCTACACCTTC.

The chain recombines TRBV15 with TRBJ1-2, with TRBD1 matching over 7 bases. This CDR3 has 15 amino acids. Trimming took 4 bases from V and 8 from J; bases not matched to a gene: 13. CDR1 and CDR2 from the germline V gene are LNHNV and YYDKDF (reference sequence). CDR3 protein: CATSTRGQAHGGYTF. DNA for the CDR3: TGTGCCACCAGCACACGAGGACAGGCCCACGGGGGCTACACCTTC.

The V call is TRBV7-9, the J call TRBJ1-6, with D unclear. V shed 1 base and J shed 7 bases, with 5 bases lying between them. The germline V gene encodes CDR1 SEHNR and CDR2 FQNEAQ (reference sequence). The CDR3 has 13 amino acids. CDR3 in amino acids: CASSLVLNSPLHF. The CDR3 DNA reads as TGTGCCAGCAGCTTAGTTCTAAATTCACCCCTCCACTTT.

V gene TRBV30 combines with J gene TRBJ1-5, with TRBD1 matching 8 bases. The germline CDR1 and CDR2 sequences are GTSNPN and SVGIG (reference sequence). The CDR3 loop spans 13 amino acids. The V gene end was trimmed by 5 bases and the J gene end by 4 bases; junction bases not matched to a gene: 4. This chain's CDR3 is CAWARQGNQPQHF. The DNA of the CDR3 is TGTGCCTGGGCCAGACAGGGGAATCAGCCCCAGCATTTT.

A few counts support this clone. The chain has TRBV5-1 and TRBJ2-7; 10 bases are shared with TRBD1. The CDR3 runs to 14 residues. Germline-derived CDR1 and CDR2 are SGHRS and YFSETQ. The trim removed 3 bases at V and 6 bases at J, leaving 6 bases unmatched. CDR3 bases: TGCGCCAGCAGCTCCGGGACAGGGGAACCCGAGCAGTACTTC. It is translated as CASSSGTGEPEQYF.

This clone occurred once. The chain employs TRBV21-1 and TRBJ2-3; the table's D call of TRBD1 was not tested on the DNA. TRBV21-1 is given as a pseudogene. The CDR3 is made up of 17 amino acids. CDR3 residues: CASSKDMGRVSTDTQYF. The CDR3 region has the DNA TGTGCCAGCAGCAAAGATATGGGCAGGGTGAGTACAGATACGCAGTATTTT.

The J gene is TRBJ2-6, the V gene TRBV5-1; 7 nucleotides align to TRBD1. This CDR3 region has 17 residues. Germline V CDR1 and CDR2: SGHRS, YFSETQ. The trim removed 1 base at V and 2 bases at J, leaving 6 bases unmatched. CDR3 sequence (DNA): TGCGCCAGCAGCTTGCGGACAGGTGGGACTGGGGCCAACGTCCTGACTTTC. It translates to CASSLRTGGTGANVLTF.

CDR3 sequence (DNA): TGTGCCAGCGGGAAAGGGGGATGGACTGAAGCTTTCTTT. Translation: CASGKGGWTEAFF. The chain joins TRBV6-1 to TRBJ1-1; D possibly corresponds to TRBD1 (6 bases). Germline V gene data show CDR1 as MNHNS and CDR2 as SASEGT. The CDR3 consists of 13 residues. V gave up 8 bases and J gave up 5 bases, with 15 bases separating them.

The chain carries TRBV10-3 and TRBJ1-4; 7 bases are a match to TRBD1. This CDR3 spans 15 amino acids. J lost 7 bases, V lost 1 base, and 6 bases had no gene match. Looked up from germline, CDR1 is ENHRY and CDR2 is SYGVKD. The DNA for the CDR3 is TGTGCCATCAGTGAGTTCGACAGGGCGGGTGAAAAACTGTTTTTT. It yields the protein CAISEFDRAGEKLFF.